The clone carrying this TCR beta chain was seen a handful of times. Its cognate antigen is unknown. The sample comes from a study of CD8 T cells in ankylosing spondylitis. Study observations and caveats: According to the report, clones linked to the disease were significantly enriched in matched synovial fluid samples taken from ankylosing spondylitis patients. Disease-linked clones bore a CD8+ phenotype and were relatively rare in peripheral blood. In ankylosing spondylitis blood, a motif of roughly eight highly homologous TCR beta variants appeared characteristic.

Scientists made TCR beta libraries using quantitative 5'-RACE with molecular barcodes. A single record per CDR3 protein comes from TCRdb applying MiXCR to the 5' RACE reads. The sample carries around 430,000 distinct CDR3 sequences, 17% recorded once. Trimming took off 1 base at V and 5 bases at J, with 12 bases between the two ends. Germline CDR1 and CDR2: SEHNR and FQNEAQ (reference sequence). The CDR3 runs to 14 residues. The sample was blood, either unsorted or a sorted T cell fraction (not recorded which). The genes are TRBV7-9 and TRBJ2-7, with a possible D match to TRBD2 (5 bases). The source of this sequence is a male donor with ankylosing spondylitis. The CDR3 here is CASSLVGESDEQYF. The CDR3 region has the DNA TGTGCCAGCAGCTTAGTCGGGGAGTCGGACGAGCAGTACTTC.